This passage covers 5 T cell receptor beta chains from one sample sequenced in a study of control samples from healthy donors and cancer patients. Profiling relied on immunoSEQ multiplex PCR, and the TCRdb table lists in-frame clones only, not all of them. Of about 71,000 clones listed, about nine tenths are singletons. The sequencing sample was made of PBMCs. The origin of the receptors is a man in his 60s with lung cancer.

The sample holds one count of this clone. As DNA, the CDR3 is TGTGCCAGCAGCCGACTAGCGGGGGGGACAGATACGCAGTATTTT. Translation gives CASSRLAGGTDTQYF. The V gene is TRBV12-1, the J gene TRBJ2-3; TRBD2, as called in the table, went unchecked against the DNA. TRBV12-1 is listed as a pseudogene. This CDR3 has 15 residues.

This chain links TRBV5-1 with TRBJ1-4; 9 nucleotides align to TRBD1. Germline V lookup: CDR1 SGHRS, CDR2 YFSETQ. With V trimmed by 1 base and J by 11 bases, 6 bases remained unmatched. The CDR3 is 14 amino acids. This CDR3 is CASSLTGGQFKLFF. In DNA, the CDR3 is TGCGCCAGCAGCTTGACAGGGGGCCAATTCAAACTGTTTTTT.

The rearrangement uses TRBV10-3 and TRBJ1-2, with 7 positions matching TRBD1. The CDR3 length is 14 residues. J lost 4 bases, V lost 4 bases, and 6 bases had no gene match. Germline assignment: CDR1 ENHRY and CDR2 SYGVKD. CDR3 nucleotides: TGTGCCATCAGTGCCAGGACAGGACTCTATGGCTACACCTTC. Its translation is CAISARTGLYGYTF.

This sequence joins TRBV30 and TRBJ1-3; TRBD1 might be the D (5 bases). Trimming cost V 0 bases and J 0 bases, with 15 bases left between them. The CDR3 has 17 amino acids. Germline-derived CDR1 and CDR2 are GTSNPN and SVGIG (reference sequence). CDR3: CAWSVQGTLFSGNTIYF. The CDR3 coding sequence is TGTGCCTGGAGTGTACAAGGGACTCTTTTCTCTGGAAACACCATATATTTT. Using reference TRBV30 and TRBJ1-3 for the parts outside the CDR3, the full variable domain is SQTIHQWPATLVQPVGSPLSLECTVEGTSNPNLYWYRQAAGRGLQLLFYSVGIGQISSEVPQNLSASRPQDRQFILSSKKLLLSDSGFYLCAWSVQGTLFSGNTIYFGEGSWLTVV.

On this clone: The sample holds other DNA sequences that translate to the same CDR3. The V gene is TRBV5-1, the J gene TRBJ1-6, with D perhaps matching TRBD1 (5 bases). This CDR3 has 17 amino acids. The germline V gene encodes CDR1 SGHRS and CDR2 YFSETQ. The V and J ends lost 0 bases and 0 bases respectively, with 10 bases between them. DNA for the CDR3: TGCGCCAGCAGCTTGGGGGGGGGAGGCTCCTATAATTCACCCCTCCACTTT. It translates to CASSLGGGGSYNSPLHF.